Shown below are 4 T cell receptor beta chains from a single sample sequenced in a study of spatial heterogeneity in lung cancer. The time point was: sample taken at primary tumor resection. Whole RNA from tumor, nontumor lung or frozen PBMC was sequenced unsorted. One entry per CDR3 protein, called by TCRdb with MiXCR from the 5' RACE reads. The table lists thousands of distinct CDR3 sequences, 4.4% of them singletons. The material was normal lung tissue next to the tumor, obtained at surgery. Receptors originate from a female donor with early-stage non-small cell lung cancer.

This clonotype is judged medium-sized. This beta chain lies outside the target of a library built for alpha chains; its clone size means little. This chain joins TRBV5-1 and TRBJ2-1; no clear D gene. Trimming took 4 bases from V and 0 from J, leaving 11 bases between them. The CDR3 loop spans 15 amino acids. CDR1 and CDR2 from the germline V gene are SGHRS and YFSETQ. The CDR3 region has the DNA TGCGCCAGCAGCCCTTCGGCGGTCTCCTACAATGAGCAGTTCTTC. It codes for CASSPSAVSYNEQFF.

Comment on this clonotype: This beta chain came through as a stray read in a library set up for alpha chains, and its size says little. The gene calls are TRBV4-2 and TRBJ2-2; D is uncertain. This CDR3 region has 17 residues. Trimming took off 0 bases at V and 0 bases at J, with 11 bases between the two ends. Germline CDR1 LGHNA, CDR2 YNFKEQ. CDR3 sequence: CASSQDWARANTGELFF. CDR3 DNA: TGTGCCAGCAGCCAAGATTGGGCGCGAGCGAACACCGGGGAGCTGTTTTTT.

This clonotype rates as large. For a library built for alpha chains, this beta chain is a stray read; little rests on its size. The chain employs TRBV6-5 and TRBJ2-3; 9 positions match TRBD1. There are 15 residues in the CDR3. The germline V gene encodes CDR1 MNHEY and CDR2 SVGAGI. V shed 6 bases and J 0 bases; nucleotides not matched to a gene: 4. Here the CDR3 reads CASSPDRGSTDTQYF. The CDR3 nucleotides are TGTGCCAGCAGCCCTGACAGGGGGAGCACAGATACGCAGTATTTT.

This clonotype is medium-sized. For a library built for alpha chains, this beta chain is a stray read; little rests on its size. This rearrangement joins TRBV7-6 to TRBJ1-1; D remains unclear. The CDR3 is 11 amino acids. CDR1 SGHVS and CDR2 FNYEAQ come from the germline V gene. V lost 5 bases and J 4 bases, leaving 5 bases between the germline ends. The DNA for the CDR3 is TGTGCCAGCAGCGGGCCCACTGAAGCTTTCTTT. Translation gives CASSGPTEAFF.